These T cell receptor beta chains were read from a single sample in a study of T cells in localized non-small cell lung cancer. Here immunoSEQ multiplex PCR was the method, and the copy in TCRdb shows in-frame clones only, minus some. This table has more than 700 clones, 25% to 35% appearing once. The sequences come from lung tumor tissue, collected before any cancer treatment. Every receptor here comes from a male donor older than 55 with stage III lung adenocarcinoma. CDR3s include the opening cysteine and the closing phenylalanine or tryptophan. The D gene is left open where the match is weak. Clone size appears in some rows only: once, few, many, or a class for an expanded clone.

CDR3: CASSQTGGTEAFF
DNA: TGCGCCAGCAGCCAGACAGGGGGAACTGAAGCTTTCTTT
D: TRBD1
V: TRBV23-1
J: TRBJ1-1
size: NA

CDR3: CASKQGQANTEAFF
DNA: TGTGCTTCGAAACAGGGGCAGGCGAACACTGAAGCTTTCTTT
D: TRBD1
V: TRBV30
J: TRBJ1-1
size: few

CDR3: CASRGGGEKLFF
DNA: TGTGCCAGCAGGGGAGGGGGGGAAAAACTGTTTTTT
D: NA
V: TRBV2
J: TRBJ1-4
size: NA

CDR3: CASSLESGFSYEQYF
DNA: TGCGCCAGCAGCCTGGAGTCAGGGTTCTCCTACGAGCAGTACTTC
D: NA
V: TRBV5-1
J: TRBJ2-7
size: NA

CDR3: CASSQAHQSSDYGYTF
DNA: TGTGCCAGCAGCCAAGCTCATCAATCATCCGACTATGGCTACACCTTC
D: NA
V: TRBV11-3
J: TRBJ1-2
size: NA

CDR3: CASSWSLNTEAFF
DNA: TGTGCCAGTAGTTGGTCACTGAACACTGAAGCTTTCTTT
D: NA
V: TRBV19
J: TRBJ1-1
size: few

CDR3: CASSSPGTGNTEAFF
DNA: TGTGCCAGCAGTTCCCCCGGGACAGGGAATACTGAAGCTTTCTTT
D: TRBD1
V: TRBV6-8
J: TRBJ1-1
size: few

CDR3: CASSIGGTAEAFF
DNA: TGTGCCAGTAGTATCGGTGGGACGGCTGAAGCTTTCTTT
D: NA
V: TRBV19
J: TRBJ1-1
size: NA

CDR3: CASSFGDRAYNEQFF
DNA: TGTGCCAGCAGCTTCGGGGACAGGGCCTACAATGAGCAGTTCTTC
D: TRBD1
V: TRBV11-3
J: TRBJ2-1
size: medium-sized

CDR3: CASSLESGGYGYTF
DNA: TGTGCCAGCAGCTTAGAAAGTGGGGGCTATGGCTACACCTTC
D: NA
V: TRBV11-3
J: TRBJ1-2
size: medium-sized

CDR3: CAWSLTHGYTF
DNA: TGTGCCTGGAGTCTAACTCATGGCTACACCTTC
D: NA
V: TRBV30
J: TRBJ1-2
size: NA

CDR3: CASSYAGYRNSPLHF
DNA: TGTGCCAGCAGTTACGCAGGCTATAGGAATTCACCCCTCCACTTT
D: NA
V: TRBV6-8
J: TRBJ1-6
size: few

CDR3: CASSGKGVIGNQPQHF
DNA: TGTGCCAGCAGTGGGAAGGGGGTGATAGGCAATCAGCCCCAGCATTTT
D: NA
V: TRBV6-8
J: TRBJ1-5
size: few

CDR3: CASSRAFQETQYF
DNA: TGTGCCAGCTCACGAGCCTTCCAAGAGACCCAGTACTTC
D: NA
V: TRBV18
J: TRBJ2-5
size: NA

CDR3: CASSTGEADTEAFF
DNA: TGCGCCAGCAGTACAGGGGAGGCGGACACTGAAGCTTTCTTT
D: TRBD1
V: TRBV5-1
J: TRBJ1-1
size: NA

CDR3: CATLDTRDARGMYGYTF
DNA: TGCGCCACCCTCGATACTCGGGACGCCAGGGGCATGTATGGCTACACCTTC
D: NA
V: TRBV10-2
J: TRBJ1-2
size: NA